This T cell receptor (beta chain) was sequenced in a study of cytomegalovirus exposure and HLA in healthy donors. Donors likely had unrecorded immune exposures despite being nominally healthy when sampled. Trimming took 3 bases from V and 6 from J; bases not matched to a gene: 9. The germline gives CDR1 SGHRS, CDR2 YFSETQ. The length of the CDR3 is 15 residues. PCR employed 60 Vbeta and 13 Jbeta primers. Sequencing used immunoSEQ multiplex PCR; TCRdb keeps in-frame clones, though not all of them. In the table there are 120,000 or so clones, roughly 80% of which are singletons. The genes are TRBV5-1 and TRBJ1-3; 7 bases are shared with TRBD1. The sequence derives from a man younger than 45 in good health and CMV-seronegative. Sequenced: PBMCs. The chain's CDR3 is CASSSTTGTPNTIYF. In DNA form, the CDR3 reads TGCGCCAGCAGCTCTACGACAGGGACTCCAAACACCATATATTTT.